The 28 T cell receptor beta chains presented below share a single source sample, sequenced in a study of T cell responses to AZD1222 COVID-19 vaccine. Libraries were prepared by immunoSEQ multiplex PCR; TCRdb keeps only in-frame clonotypes and omits some of them. The table has 87,000 or so clones, roughly nine tenths seen once; the top ten hold roughly 4%. This specimen consisted of peripheral blood, obtained on day 0 of AZD1222 vaccination. All receptors come from an adult in good health.

The chain carries TRBV5-1 and TRBJ2-5, with 10 bases identical to TRBD2. After removal of 3 bases from V and 4 bases from J, the junction contained 12 bases not matched to a gene. The CDR3 consists of 17 residues. Germline values: CDR1 SGHRS, CDR2 YFSETQ. The CDR3 is CASSSVERGGPLETQYF. CDR3 in DNA: TGCGCCAGCAGCTCCGTGGAGCGGGGGGGCCCTTTAGAGACCCAGTACTTC.

V is TRBV11-2 and J is TRBJ2-7; D gene uncertain. The length of the CDR3 is 13 residues. CDR1 is SGHAT, CDR2 FQNNGV, per germline. V lost 1 base and J lost 3, with 7 bases in between. CDR3 sequence (DNA): TGTGCCAGCAGCTTAGTTTCAGTCTACGAGCAGTACTTC. It yields the protein CASSLVSVYEQYF.

The rearrangement links TRBV7-6 to TRBJ1-1, with D tentatively TRBD1 (5 bases). This CDR3 is built from 14 residues. V was cut by 2 bases and J by 5 bases, with 12 bases left in between. In germline, CDR1 is SGHVS, CDR2 FNYEAQ. For the CDR3, the DNA is TGTGCCAGCAGCTTATGGGGGGAGAGTACTGAAGCTTTCTTT. Its translation is CASSLWGESTEAFF. The full variable domain, completed using reference TRBV7-6 and TRBJ1-1, is GAGVSQSPRYKVTKRGQDVALRCDPISGHVSLYWYRQALGQGPEFLTYFNYEAQQDKSGLPNDRFSAERPEGSISTLTIQRTEQRDSAMYRCASSLWGESTEAFFGQGTRLTVV.

The chain couples TRBV10-3 to TRBJ2-3; a weak D match, TRBD1 (7 bases). V lost 4 bases, J lost 0 bases, and 17 bases lay in between. This CDR3 is 17 amino acids long. In germline, CDR1 is ENHRY, CDR2 SYGVKD. DNA of the CDR3: TGTGCCATCAGTGGGTTTCCAGGGGGGTTTAGCACAGATACGCAGTATTTT. This encodes CAISGFPGGFSTDTQYF.

The chain joins TRBV19 to TRBJ1-1; D is perhaps TRBD1 (6 bases). Trimming took off 5 bases at V and 3 bases at J, with 10 bases between the two ends. Germline CDR1 LNHDA, CDR2 SQIVND (reference sequence). The CDR3 loop spans 13 amino acids. In DNA form, the CDR3 reads TGTGCCAGTAGTTTACAGGGAGACACTGAAGCTTTCTTT. As protein: CASSLQGDTEAFF.

The V call is TRBV5-1, the J call TRBJ1-4, with D unclear. This CDR3 is 15 amino acids long. Trimming left V 2 bases short and J 0 bases short, with 8 bases between. Per the germline V gene, CDR1 is SGHRS and CDR2 is YFSETQ. CDR3 sequence: CASSFTTSTNEKLFF. In nucleotides, the CDR3 is TGCGCCAGCAGCTTTACTACCTCAACTAATGAAAAACTGTTTTTT.

V and J are TRBV19 and TRBJ1-3, with a tentative D call TRBD1 (5 bases). Trimming removed 6 bases from V and 0 bases from J, with 12 bases in between. The CDR3 sequence is 15 residues long. Germline loops: CDR1 LNHDA, CDR2 SQIVND (reference sequence). CDR3 nucleotide sequence: TGTGCCAGTAGGCCGGGACTCCGCTCTGGAAACACCATATATTTT. Protein sequence: CASRPGLRSGNTIYF.

The chain is built from TRBV7-9 and TRBJ2-7, with a tentative D call TRBD1 (6 bases). Germline V gives CDR1 SEHNR, CDR2 FQNEAQ (reference sequence). The CDR3 has 13 amino acids. V lost 4 bases, J lost 4 bases, and 11 bases lay in between. This CDR3 is CASSYRGGYEQYF. CDR3 coding DNA: TGTGCCAGCAGCTATCGAGGGGGTTACGAGCAGTACTTC.

In this sample, this clone turned up once. The chain uses TRBV6-2 or TRBV6-3 and TRBJ2-7, with TRBD2 as a possible D gene (5 bases). The V and J ends lost 6 bases and 4 bases respectively, with 16 bases between them. This CDR3 has 14 residues. CDR1 is MNHEY and CDR2 is SVGEGT in the germline V gene. The CDR3 region is CASSLDYPEYEQYF. In DNA form, the CDR3 reads TGTGCCAGCAGCCTCGACTATCCCGAATACGAGCAGTACTTC.

Only a few counts were recorded for this clone. J is TRBJ1-1 and V is TRBV6-5; D is unclear. V was clipped by 0 bases and J by 4 bases, with 9 bases between them. The CDR3 sequence is 14 residues long. CDR1 and CDR2 from the germline V gene are MNHEY and SVGAGI. The CDR3 spells CASSYSGLFTEAFF. For the CDR3, the DNA is TGTGCCAGCAGTTACTCCGGGTTGTTCACTGAAGCTTTCTTT.

J is TRBJ1-2 and V is TRBV5-5; 8 bases are shared with TRBD1. CDR3 length: 15 amino acids. Germline trimming cut 0 bases from V and 5 bases from J; bases unmatched to any gene: 6. Germline loops: CDR1 SGHKS, CDR2 YYEKEE (reference sequence). The CDR3 spells CASSLAVTGGYGYTF. The CDR3 coding sequence is TGTGCCAGCAGCTTGGCCGTAACAGGGGGGTATGGCTACACCTTC. The full variable domain, in which reference TRBV5-5 and TRBJ1-2 provide the parts outside the CDR3, is DAGVTQSPTHLIKTRGQQVTLRCSPISGHKSVSWYQQVLGQGPQFIFQYYEKEERGRGNFPDRFSARQFPNYSSELNVNALLLGDSALYLCASSLAVTGGYGYTFGSGTRLTVV.

The chain joins TRBV6-5 to TRBJ1-2; possibly TRBD1 for D (5 bases). Germline CDR1 MNHEY, CDR2 SVGAGI. CDR3 length: 13 amino acids. V lost 6 bases, J lost 1 base, and 9 bases lay in between. DNA for the CDR3: TGTGCCAGCAGCCCGACAGATAACTATGGCTACACCTTC. Amino acid sequence: CASSPTDNYGYTF.

V and J are TRBV29-1 and TRBJ2-5; 13 bases match TRBD2. The length of the CDR3 is 14 residues. The germline V gene encodes CDR1 SQVTM and CDR2 ANQGSEA. V gave up 6 bases and J gave up 4 bases; unmatched junction bases: 5. In DNA form, the CDR3 reads TGCAGCGTGACCACTAGCGGGGGGGGAGAGACCCAGTACTTC. This codes for CSVTTSGGGETQYF. Full variable domain (rest looked up from reference TRBV29-1 and TRBJ2-5): SAVISQKPSRDICQRGTSLTIQCQVDSQVTMMFWYRQQPGQSLTLIATANQGSEATYESGFVIDKFPISRPNLTFSTLTVSNMSPEDSSIYLCSVTTSGGGETQYFGPGTRLLVL.

The J gene is TRBJ1-3, the V gene TRBV5-5; tentative D call: TRBD1 (6 bases). Trimming removed 1 base from V and 3 bases from J, with 11 bases in between. Germline CDR1 is SGHKS and CDR2 is YYEKEE (reference sequence). The length of the CDR3 is 15 residues. The CDR3 bases are TGTGCCAGCAGCTTGTCGGGGGCGTTTGGAAACACCATATATTTT. Protein sequence: CASSLSGAFGNTIYF. The whole variable domain, filled in from reference TRBV5-5 and TRBJ1-3, reads DAGVTQSPTHLIKTRGQQVTLRCSPISGHKSVSWYQQVLGQGPQFIFQYYEKEERGRGNFPDRFSARQFPNYSSELNVNALLLGDSALYLCASSLSGAFGNTIYFGEGSWLTVV.

The CDR3 spells CASSRDPGNTIYF. The DNA of the CDR3 is TGTGCCAGCAGCCGAGATCCTGGAAACACCATATATTTT. The chain links TRBV7-2 to TRBJ1-3, with D hard to call. From germline, CDR1 is SGHTA and CDR2 FQGNSA. With 5 bases removed from V and 2 bases from J, the gap between germline ends came to 7 bases. The CDR3 has 13 amino acids.

This sequence joins TRBV19 and TRBJ1-2; D ambiguous. V dropped 5 bases and J dropped 3 bases, with 22 bases sitting between them. This CDR3 is built from 17 residues. Germline CDR1 and CDR2: LNHDA and SQIVND (reference sequence). The chain's CDR3 is CASSDPTATRGDYGYTF. CDR3 nucleotide sequence: TGTGCCAGTAGTGATCCCACCGCGACCCGCGGGGACTATGGCTACACCTTC.

V is TRBV6-5 and J is TRBJ2-2; unclear D gene. This CDR3 spans 14 amino acids. Per the germline V gene, CDR1 is MNHEY and CDR2 is SVGAGI. V dropped 5 bases and J dropped 5 bases, with 12 bases sitting between them. The CDR3 loop is CASSRASQTGELFF. The DNA for the CDR3 is TGTGCCAGCAGTCGGGCCTCGCAGACCGGGGAGCTGTTTTTT.

V is TRBV2 and J is TRBJ1-1; possible D gene TRBD1, 5 bases. Germline loops: CDR1 SNHLY, CDR2 FYNNEI. This CDR3 is built from 14 residues. Trimming took 5 bases from V and 0 from J, leaving 10 bases between them. CDR3 region: CASSTQVMNTEAFF. CDR3 DNA: TGTGCCAGCAGTACACAGGTGATGAACACTGAAGCTTTCTTT.

The V gene is TRBV6-1, the J gene TRBJ2-5; TRBD2 matches 10 bases. Unmatched junction bases numbered 4, after V lost 2 bases and J lost 4 bases. The CDR3 extends over 15 amino acids. Germline CDR1 is MNHNS and CDR2 is SASEGT. As DNA, the CDR3 is TGTGCCAGCAGTGAACTAGCGGGGGACGTAGAGACCCAGTACTTC. Amino acids: CASSELAGDVETQYF.

The chain carries TRBV9 and TRBJ1-3; TRBD1 agrees at 7 bases. Trimming cost V 2 bases and J 0 bases; bases outside gene matches: 5. Germline CDR1 SGDLS, CDR2 YYNGEE. This CDR3 has 16 residues. The CDR3 region has the DNA TGTGCCAGCAGCGTCTGGGACAGTTACTCTGGAAACACCATATATTTT. Amino acids: CASSVWDSYSGNTIYF.

This sequence joins TRBV28 and TRBJ2-3; 7 bases map to TRBD1. CDR1 is MDHEN and CDR2 is SYDVKM in the germline V gene. The V and J ends lost 6 bases and 9 bases, in that order; junction bases with no gene match: 9. The CDR3 totals 13 residues. CDR3 nucleotides: TGTGCCAGCAGGCACCCGACAGGGAAGACGCAGTATTTT. It yields the protein CASRHPTGKTQYF.

In its sample, this clone was seen once. The CDR3 region is CASSPDAGSYGYTF. CDR3 DNA sequence: TGTGCCAGCTCACCTGATGCGGGTTCTTATGGCTACACCTTC. V gene TRBV18 combines with J gene TRBJ1-2; D gene ambiguous. This CDR3 is 14 amino acids long. Per germline, CDR1 KGHSH and CDR2 LQKENI. The V gene lost 3 bases and the J gene lost 5 bases, with 13 bases spanning the gap.

This chain uses TRBV19 with TRBJ2-4; tentatively, D is TRBD2 (6 bases). Germline CDR1 reads LNHDA; CDR2 reads SQIVND (reference sequence). The CDR3 runs to 14 residues. The V end was cut by 3 bases, the J end by 7 bases, with 13 bases between. This chain's CDR3 is CASSMYPGRNIQYF. Written as DNA, the CDR3 is TGTGCCAGTAGTATGTATCCGGGGAGGAACATTCAGTACTTC.

This clone was seen more than once but under ten times. This chain connects TRBV4-3 to TRBJ2-3; tentative D call: TRBD1 (5 bases). Germline V gene data show CDR1 as LGHNA and CDR2 as YSLEER. Trimming stripped 4 bases from V and 6 bases from J, with 14 bases between. The CDR3 is made up of 14 amino acids. The CDR3 reads CASSPPGASDTQYF. CDR3 DNA sequence: TGCGCCAGCAGCCCTCCTGGGGCGTCGGATACGCAGTATTTT.

This chain links TRBV2 with TRBJ1-1, with D unclear. The CDR3 is made up of 12 amino acids. Trimming left V 10 bases short and J 1 base short, with 10 bases between. Germline CDR1 reads SNHLY; CDR2 reads FYNNEI. CDR3 region: CANSAGNTEAFF. In nucleotides, the CDR3 is TGTGCCAACTCGGCGGGGAACACTGAAGCTTTCTTT.

This rearrangement joins TRBV6-2 or TRBV6-3 to TRBJ1-6; D not certain. V lost 0 bases to trimming and J lost 3 bases, with 9 bases between them. This CDR3 is built from 16 residues. The germline V gene has CDR1 MNHEY and CDR2 SVGEGT. The CDR3 is CASSYSIGYYNSPLHF. The CDR3 DNA reads as TGTGCCAGCAGTTACTCGATCGGGTACTATAATTCACCCCTCCACTTT.

The CDR3 region is CASSLVAGVGTYNEQFF. CDR3 in DNA: TGTGCCAGCAGCTTAGTTGCGGGGGTAGGGACCTACAATGAGCAGTTCTTC. The V and J genes are TRBV7-9 and TRBJ2-1, with 7 bases identical to TRBD2. The CDR3 has 17 residues. CDR1 is SEHNR, CDR2 FQNEAQ, per germline (reference sequence). V shed 1 base, J shed 2 bases, and the junction held 8 bases outside the gene matches.

This chain joins TRBV10-3 and TRBJ1-1; TRBD1 agrees at 8 bases. This CDR3 spans 14 amino acids. V was clipped by 5 bases and J by 1 base; unmatched bases: 3. Germline V CDR1 and CDR2: ENHRY, SYGVKD. Here the CDR3 reads CAISKQGGNTEAFF. The CDR3 DNA sequence: TGTGCCATCAGTAAACAGGGGGGGAACACTGAAGCTTTCTTT.